Listed here are 13 T cell receptor beta chains from one sample, sequenced in a study of T-cell reconstitution after alpha-beta-depleted transplantation in children. For TCRbeta, the library was prepared with unique molecular identifiers. TCRdb itself ran the PCR reads through MiXCR, one entry per CDR3 protein. This table has around 450,000 distinct CDR3 sequences, around two fifths appearing once. Sequencing was performed on PBMCs, taken before TCRalphabeta/CD19-depleted stem cell transplant. The receptors derive from a girl aged 2 to 9 with aplastic anemia, due to receive a stem cell transplant.

This clonotype was counted many times. This chain connects TRBV7-2 to TRBJ1-3, with 7 bases that match TRBD1. The V segment lost 1 base and the J segment 4 bases; nucleotides outside the gene matches: 4. This CDR3 has 15 residues. The V gene's germline CDR1 is SGHTA and CDR2 FQGNSA. The CDR3 loop is CASSLEGARGNTIYF. The CDR3 bases are TGTGCCAGCAGCTTAGAGGGGGCGAGGGGAAACACCATATATTTT.

The chain joins TRBV5-4 to TRBJ2-2; no clear D gene. The CDR3 covers 13 residues. The germline gives CDR1 SGHNT, CDR2 YYREEE (reference sequence). The V gene lost 2 bases and the J gene lost 7 bases, with 9 bases spanning the gap. Here the CDR3 DNA reads TGTGCCAGCAGCTTAAAGGGAAACGGGGAGCTGTTTTTT. Its translation is CASSLKGNGELFF.

This clonotype occurred many times. The rearrangement joins TRBV4-3 to TRBJ2-2, with 12 bases lining up with TRBD2. CDR3 length: 16 residues. CDR1 is LGHNA, CDR2 YSLEER, per germline. The trim removed 1 base at V and 5 bases at J, leaving 2 bases unmatched. The CDR3 nucleotides are TGCGCCAGCAGCCAAGGACTAGCGGGAGCTACCGGGGAGCTGTTTTTT. Its protein is CASSQGLAGATGELFF.

This chain joins TRBV5-1 and TRBJ1-1; 8 nucleotides agree with TRBD1. The CDR3 spans 16 residues. V was clipped by 2 bases and J by 3 bases; unmatched bases: 9. Germline-derived CDR1 and CDR2 are SGHRS and YFSETQ. This CDR3 is CASSFGQGSFDTEAFF. The CDR3, as DNA: TGCGCCAGCAGCTTTGGACAGGGTAGCTTTGACACTGAAGCTTTCTTT.

The chain employs TRBV12-3 or TRBV12-4 and TRBJ1-5; TRBD1 is a possible D gene (6 bases). The CDR3 is 14 amino acids. Trimming pared 3 bases from V and 6 bases from J, leaving 12 bases between. CDR3 protein: CASSFSLRGQPQHF. Here the CDR3 DNA reads TGTGCCAGCAGTTTTTCCCTCAGGGGTCAGCCCCAGCATTTT.

This clonotype was recorded many times. This chain links TRBV6-1 with TRBJ2-7, with 9 positions matching TRBD2. After removal of 6 bases from V and 5 bases from J, the junction contained 11 bases not matched to a gene. The CDR3 runs 15 residues. Germline CDR1 reads MNHNS; CDR2 reads SASEGT. In DNA, the CDR3 is TGTGCCAGCAGCCCCCTTAGCGGGAGTATGGACGAGCAGTACTTC. This encodes CASSPLSGSMDEQYF.

The rearrangement uses TRBV6-5 and TRBJ1-6; TRBD1 matches 7 bases. The CDR3 has 18 amino acids. The V segment lost 4 bases and the J segment 0 bases; nucleotides outside the gene matches: 9. Looked up from germline, CDR1 is MNHEY and CDR2 is SVGAGI. The CDR3 DNA is TGTGCCAGCAGTTTCTCGATACAGGGGATCTCCTATAATTCACCCCTCCACTTT. It yields the protein CASSFSIQGISYNSPLHF.

The chain carries TRBV7-2 and TRBJ2-7; TRBD2 matches 11 bases. V trimming: 5 bases; J trimming: 1 base; junction bases outside the gene matches: 4. The CDR3 totals 15 residues. Germline V gene sequence: CDR1 SGHTA, CDR2 FQGNSA. CDR3 sequence reads: CASSVSSGGSYEQYF. CDR3 bases: TGTGCCAGCAGCGTCTCTAGCGGGGGGTCCTACGAGCAGTACTTC.

This clonotype was seen more than once but under ten times. This chain links TRBV14 with TRBJ1-1; D uncertain. CDR3 size: 13 residues. Looked up from germline, CDR1 is SGHDN and CDR2 is FVKESK. The ends were cut back, 4 bases at V and 1 base at J, with 7 bases in the middle. The CDR3 reads CASSPLWNTEAFF. The CDR3 bases are TGTGCCAGCAGCCCCCTTTGGAACACTGAAGCTTTCTTT.

This chain links TRBV7-9 with TRBJ2-3; D perhaps matches TRBD1 (6 bases). The CDR3 length is 12 residues. The V gene's germline CDR1 is SEHNR and CDR2 FQNEAQ (reference sequence). Trimming pared 11 bases from V and 1 base from J, leaving 10 bases between. The CDR3 spells CALEGGTDTQYF. The CDR3 nucleotides read TGTGCCCTCGAGGGGGGCACAGATACGCAGTATTTT.

This chain's CDR3 is CASSSGGLAGYYGELFF. CDR3 in DNA: TGCGCCAGCAGCTCTGGGGGACTAGCGGGATATTACGGGGAGCTGTTTTTT. V gene TRBV5-1 combines with J gene TRBJ2-2, with 13 bases aligning to TRBD2. Germline values: CDR1 SGHRS, CDR2 YFSETQ. V shed 3 bases and J 7 bases; nucleotides not matched to a gene: 9. The CDR3 runs to 17 residues.

This clonotype was detected many times. The V gene is TRBV7-7, the J gene TRBJ2-3, with 8 bases that match TRBD1. Germline assignment: CDR1 SSHAT and CDR2 FNYEAQ (reference sequence). CDR3 length: 17 residues. Trimming cost V 5 bases and J 2 bases; bases outside gene matches: 12. CDR3 in amino acids: CASSADSGGANTDTQYF. The CDR3 DNA sequence: TGTGCCAGCAGCGCAGATTCAGGGGGCGCGAACACAGATACGCAGTATTTT.

The chain has TRBV6-5 and TRBJ2-7, with TRBD2 matching 9 bases. CDR3 length: 16 amino acids. CDR1 MNHEY and CDR2 SVGAGI come from the germline V gene. The ends lost 0 bases at V and 0 bases at J; junction bases unmatched: 3. CDR3 amino acids: CASSYSRTSVSYEQYF. CDR3 in DNA: TGTGCCAGCAGTTACTCAAGGACTAGCGTCTCCTACGAGCAGTACTTC.